A selection of T cell receptor beta chains follows, all from one sample in a study of T cell changes during pregnancy in multiple sclerosis. Assay used: immunoSEQ multiplex PCR; TCRdb lists only in-frame clones, some missing. The data contain 33,000 or so clones, approximately 90% of them singletons. This specimen consisted of CD8+ T cells from peripheral blood mononuclear cells, obtained in the third trimester of pregnancy. These receptor sequences come from a female donor with multiple sclerosis, enrolled in a pregnancy study. Each CDR3 is given with its conserved first and last residue. A D gene is named only where the DNA matches it firmly. A row's size may be missing; if present it is once, few, many or a size class.

TRBD2 TRBJ2-1 TRBV5-3 once 16 CARSLGRTSVYNEQFF TGTGCCAGAAGCTTGGGAAGGACTAGCGTATACAATGAGCAGTTCTTC
TRBD1 TRBJ2-2 TRBV5-1 . 15 CASTPTGGGTGELFF TGCGCCAGCACCCCCACAGGGGGTGGTACCGGGGAGCTGTTTTTT
TRBD1 TRBJ2-6 TRBV28 . 15 CASSPTGAGANVLTF TGTGCCAGCAGTCCTACAGGGGCTGGGGCCAACGTCCTGACTTTC
. TRBJ2-7 TRBV9 . 13 CASSSTSNYEQYF TGTGCCAGCAGCTCCACTAGCAACTACGAGCAGTACTTC
. TRBJ1-1 TRBV5-6 few 12 CASSAGGTEAFF TGTGCCAGCAGCGCGGGTGGCACTGAAGCTTTCTTT
TRBD2 TRBJ2-1 TRBV27 . 19 CASSSPGLAGASSYNEQFF TGTGCCAGCAGTTCACCCGGACTAGCGGGAGCTAGCTCCTACAATGAGCAGTTCTTC
TRBD2 TRBJ2-3 TRBV2 . 13 CASRGGWKDTQYF TGTGCCAGCCGGGGGGGGTGGAAAGATACGCAGTATTTT
. TRBJ2-7 TRBV7-2 . 13 CASSFGLSYEQYF TGTGCCAGCAGCTTCGGACTTTCCTACGAGCAGTACTTC
. TRBJ1-1 TRBV28 . 15 CASRPRQEVNTEAFF TGTGCCAGCAGGCCCCGACAGGAGGTAAACACTGAAGCTTTCTTT
TRBD1 TRBJ2-1 TRBV2 . 15 CASSESRGLYNEQFF TGTGCCAGCAGTGAATCCAGGGGGTTATACAATGAGCAGTTCTTC
TRBD2 TRBJ2-3 TRBV30 . 19 CAWSAGLAGGIGLGDTQYF TGTGCCTGGAGTGCGGGACTAGCGGGAGGTATTGGGTTGGGAGATACGCAGTATTTT
. TRBJ1-5 TRBV28 . 15 CASTIRTFGNQPQHF TGTGCCAGCACCATTCGAACTTTCGGCAATCAGCCCCAGCATTTT
TRBD2 TRBJ2-1 TRBV9 . 16 CASSVVSGVSYNEQFF TGTGCCAGCAGCGTAGTAAGCGGGGTTTCCTACAATGAGCAGTTCTTC
. TRBJ2-7 TRBV2 . 16 CASSELEVIGSYEQYF TGTGCCAGCAGTGAATTAGAGGTAATCGGCTCCTACGAGCAGTACTTC
. TRBJ1-2 TRBV6-5 once 14 CASSPGGANYGYTF TGTGCCAGCAGTCCTGGGGGGGCTAACTATGGCTACACCTTC
. TRBJ2-6 TRBV5-5 . 15 CASSLGGGGANVLTF TGTGCCAGCAGCTTGGGAGGGGGAGGGGCCAACGTCCTGACTTTC
. TRBJ1-5 TRBV27 . 15 CASSYDSNSNQPQHF TGTGCCAGCAGTTATGACAGTAATAGCAATCAGCCCCAGCATTTT
. TRBJ2-7 TRBV13 . 14 CASSPGSFSYEQYF TGTGCCAGCAGCCCCGGGTCGTTCTCCTACGAGCAGTACTTC
. TRBJ1-5 TRBV21-1 . 16 CASSKRPGPSNQPQHF TGTGCCAGCAGCAAAAGGCCTGGGCCAAGCAATCAGCCCCAGCATTTT
. TRBJ1-1 TRBV7-9 . 15 CASSLVAGSRTEAFF TGTGCCAGCAGCTTAGTCGCCGGGAGTCGCACTGAAGCTTTCTTT